This T cell receptor beta chain was identified in a study of T cell responses to AZD1222 COVID-19 vaccine (dated by TCRdb to about 2021). Background for the entire study: TCR sequencing was performed for 233 trial participants, of whom about 200 were given two doses of AZD1222 and around 25 were given two doses of MenACWY control vaccine. Trial participants were enrolled by age into subgroups of 18-55, 56-69 and 70-plus years, and approximately 150, 30 and 60 TCR-sequenced participants, respectively, were included in these subgroups.

Remarks on this clone: What this receptor recognizes is not known. Base quality data are lacking; no much larger clone is found one base away.

The CDR3 regions of human TCRbeta chains were subjected to immunosequencing. The study's own analysis went as follows. Repertoire TCRs were matched against a reference library of SARS-CoV-2-specific TCRs generated with the MIRA antigen-specificity platform. Breadth meant the fraction of unique TCRs that were SARS-CoV-2-associated, whereas depth meant the fraction of total T cells that were SARS-CoV-2-associated. Using the MIRA data, every spike-specific TCR was mapped to the spike region that the TCR reacted to and assigned to either a CD4 or a CD8 class. Log10-transformed breadth and depth values were compared by one-way ANOVA with Sidak's multiple comparisons tests. Held by TCRdb, this immuneACCESS table contains in-frame sequences only and omits some clones. Under half of the omission traces to an unresolved V gene where checked; the cause of the rest is unknown. The D gene and trimming were derived from the DNA, and the V and J assignments and clone size from that table. For this sample there are about 180,000 clones; about 90% appear just once. The ten largest account for 9.5% to 13% of the sample.

Here is what the overall study found, with its caveats: Conclusions about previously exposed vaccinees were limited because only a handful of AZD1222 recipients were SARS-CoV-2 seropositive at baseline. CD4 TCRs associated with the vaccine covered the entire spike protein, and the dominant responses were in regions 160-218 and 743-854. Participants were mostly white British, with more females than males. The authors suggested clonal diversity may have been underestimated. Because no day 14 peak-response samples were available, repertoires were characterized only after the peak T cell response. Nearly half of unique spike-specific TCRs reportedly recognized epitopes outside regions mutated in the B.1.351 and B.1.1.7 variants. After two AZD1222 doses, spike-specific TCR breadth and depth were significantly higher than at day 0 and than in MenACWY recipients. In the small 56-69-year group, the increase in depth fell short of significance, most likely because of low power.

What the time point label conveys for this sample: about 28 days (+/-7) after the second vaccine dose. AZD1222 recipients with second doses at about 4 weeks or about 12 weeks were pooled, because spike-specific TCR depth and breadth did not differ between schedules. Vaccinee samples were obtained from the UK trials COV001 and COV002, which included a single-blind randomized controlled phase 2/3 trial of AZD1222 (ChAdOx1 nCoV-19) in healthy adults. For TCRbeta chain sequencing, PBMC samples were collected from trial participants at day 0 and at day 28 after the second dose. The TCR comes from an adult who received the AZD1222 COVID-19 vaccine. Sequencing was performed on peripheral blood, taken 28 days after the second AZD1222 dose.

The sequenced DNA: TGTGCCAGCAGTTTAATACAGACCAACACTGAAGCTTTCTTT. This translates into CASSLIQTNTEAFF. The sequence is built from TRBV28 and TRBJ1-1, with no confident D gene call. CDR1 MDHEN and CDR2 SYDVKM were looked up in the germline V gene. The V end loses 2 bases and the J end loses 2 bases, and a stretch of 9 bases separates them. The CDR3 starts with the cysteine, ends with the phenylalanine, and has 14 residues. Just the 42-base CDR3 DNA is kept, in frame starting at base 1.